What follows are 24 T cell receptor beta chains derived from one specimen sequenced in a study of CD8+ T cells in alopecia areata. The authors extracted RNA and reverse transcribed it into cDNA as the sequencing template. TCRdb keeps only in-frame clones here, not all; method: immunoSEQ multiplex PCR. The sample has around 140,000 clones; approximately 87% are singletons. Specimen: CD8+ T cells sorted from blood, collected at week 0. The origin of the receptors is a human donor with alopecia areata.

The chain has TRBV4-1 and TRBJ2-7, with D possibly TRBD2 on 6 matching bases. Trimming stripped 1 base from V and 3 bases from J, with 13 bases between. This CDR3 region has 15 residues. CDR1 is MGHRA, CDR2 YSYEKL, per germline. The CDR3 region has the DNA TGCGCCAGCAGCCAAGGAGGCGTGGGACTCTACGAGCAGTACTTC. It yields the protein CASSQGGVGLYEQYF.

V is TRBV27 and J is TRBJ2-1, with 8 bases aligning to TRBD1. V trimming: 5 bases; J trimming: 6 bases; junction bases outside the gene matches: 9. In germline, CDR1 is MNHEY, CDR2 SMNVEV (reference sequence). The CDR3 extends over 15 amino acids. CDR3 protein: CASSGTGLAFNEQFF. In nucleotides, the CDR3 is TGTGCCAGCAGTGGGACAGGTTTGGCCTTCAATGAGCAGTTCTTC.

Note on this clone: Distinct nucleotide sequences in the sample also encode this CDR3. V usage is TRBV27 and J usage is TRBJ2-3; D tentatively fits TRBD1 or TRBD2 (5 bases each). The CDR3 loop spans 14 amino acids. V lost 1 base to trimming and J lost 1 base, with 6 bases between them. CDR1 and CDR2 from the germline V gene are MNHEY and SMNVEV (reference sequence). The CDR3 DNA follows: TGTGCCAGCAGTTTATTGGGGGGCACAGATACGCAGTATTTT. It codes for CASSLLGGTDTQYF.

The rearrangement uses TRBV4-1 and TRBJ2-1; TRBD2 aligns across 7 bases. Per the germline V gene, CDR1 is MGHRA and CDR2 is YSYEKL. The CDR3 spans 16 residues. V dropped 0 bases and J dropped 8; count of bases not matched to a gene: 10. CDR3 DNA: TGCGCCAGCAGCCAAGATACGGCAATGGGGGGGGATGAGCAGTTCTTC. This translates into CASSQDTAMGGDEQFF.

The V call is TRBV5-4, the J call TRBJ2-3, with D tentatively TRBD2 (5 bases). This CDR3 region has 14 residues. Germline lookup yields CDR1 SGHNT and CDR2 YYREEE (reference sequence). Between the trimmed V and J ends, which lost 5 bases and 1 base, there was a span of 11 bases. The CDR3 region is CASRDWTGTDTQYF. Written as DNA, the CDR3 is TGTGCCAGCAGGGATTGGACTGGCACAGATACGCAGTATTTT.

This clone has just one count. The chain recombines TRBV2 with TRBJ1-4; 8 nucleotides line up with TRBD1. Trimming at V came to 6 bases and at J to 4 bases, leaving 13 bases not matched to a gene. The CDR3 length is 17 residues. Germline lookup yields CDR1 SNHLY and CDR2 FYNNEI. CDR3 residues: CASRSPGQDQNNEKLFF. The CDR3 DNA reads TGTGCCAGCAGATCTCCGGGACAGGACCAGAATAATGAAAAACTGTTTTTT.

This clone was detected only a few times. Written as DNA, the CDR3 is TGTGCCAGCAGTCTTTGGCTAGCGGGAGAGAATGAGCAGTTCTTC. This encodes CASSLWLAGENEQFF. The chain links TRBV27 to TRBJ2-1; TRBD2 aligns across 10 bases. Trimming removed 5 bases from V and 7 bases from J; junction bases left unmatched: 8. The CDR3 has 15 amino acids. Germline V gives CDR1 MNHEY, CDR2 SMNVEV (reference sequence).

CDR3 region: CASSFTTRYGEQFF. In nucleotides, the CDR3 is TGTGCCAGTAGTTTTACGACCCGTTATGGTGAGCAGTTCTTC. The chain combines TRBV19 with TRBJ2-1; D not certain. V lost 5 bases and J 9 bases, leaving 17 bases between the germline ends. This CDR3 has 14 amino acids. Looked up from germline, CDR1 is LNHDA and CDR2 is SQIVND (reference sequence). Supplemented by reference TRBV19 and TRBJ2-1, the full variable domain reads DGGITQSPKYLFRKEGQNVTLSCEQNLNHDAMYWYRQDPGQGLRLIYYSQIVNDFQKGDIAEGYSVSREKKESFPLTVTSAQKNPTAFYLCASSFTTRYGEQFFGPGTRLTVL.

CDR3 residues: CASSPQVHNSPLHF. For the CDR3, the DNA is TGTGCCAGCAGCCCCCAAGTCCATAATTCACCCCTCCACTTT. This chain joins TRBV27 and TRBJ1-6; D is ambiguous. Trimming removed 6 bases from V and 5 bases from J, with 11 bases in between. In germline, CDR1 is MNHEY, CDR2 SMNVEV (reference sequence). This CDR3 is 14 amino acids long.

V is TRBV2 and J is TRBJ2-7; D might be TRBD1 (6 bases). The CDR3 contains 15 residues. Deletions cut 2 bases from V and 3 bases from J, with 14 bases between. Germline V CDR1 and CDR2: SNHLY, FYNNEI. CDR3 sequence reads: CASSESWGRDYEQYF. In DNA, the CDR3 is TGTGCCAGCAGTGAAAGCTGGGGGCGCGACTACGAGCAGTACTTC.

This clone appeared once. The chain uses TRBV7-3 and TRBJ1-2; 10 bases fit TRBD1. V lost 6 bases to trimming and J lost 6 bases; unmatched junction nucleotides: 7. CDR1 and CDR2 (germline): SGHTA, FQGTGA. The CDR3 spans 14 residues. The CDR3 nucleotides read TGTGCCAGCAGTTCGGGACAGGGGACAGATGGCTACACCTTC. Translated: CASSSGQGTDGYTF. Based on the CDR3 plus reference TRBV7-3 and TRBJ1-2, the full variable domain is GAGVSQTPSNKVTEKGKYVELRCDPISGHTALYWYRQSLGQGPEFLIYFQGTGAADDSGLPNDRFFAVRPEGSVSTLKIQRTERGDSAVYLCASSSGQGTDGYTFGSGTRLTVV.

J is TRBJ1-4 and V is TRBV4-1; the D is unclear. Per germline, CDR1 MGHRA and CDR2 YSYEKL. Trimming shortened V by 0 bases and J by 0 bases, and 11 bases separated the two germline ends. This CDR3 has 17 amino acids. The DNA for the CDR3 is TGCGCCAGCAGCCAAGACCCCCTAGAGGCAACTAATGAAAAACTGTTTTTT. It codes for CASSQDPLEATNEKLFF.

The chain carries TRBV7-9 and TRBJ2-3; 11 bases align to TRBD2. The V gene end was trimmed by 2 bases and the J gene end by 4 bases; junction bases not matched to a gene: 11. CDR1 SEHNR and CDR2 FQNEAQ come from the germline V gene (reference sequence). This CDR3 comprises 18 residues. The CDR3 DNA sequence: TGTGCCAGCAGCTTACTCGGGGAACTAGCGGGAGTTGCAGATACGCAGTATTTT. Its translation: CASSLLGELAGVADTQYF. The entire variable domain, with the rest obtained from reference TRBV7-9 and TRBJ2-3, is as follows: DTGVSQNPRHKITKRGQNVTFRCDPISEHNRLYWYRQTLGQGPEFLTYFQNEAQLEKSRLLSDRFSAERPKGSFSTLEIQRTEQGDSAMYLCASSLLGELAGVADTQYFGPGTRLTVL.

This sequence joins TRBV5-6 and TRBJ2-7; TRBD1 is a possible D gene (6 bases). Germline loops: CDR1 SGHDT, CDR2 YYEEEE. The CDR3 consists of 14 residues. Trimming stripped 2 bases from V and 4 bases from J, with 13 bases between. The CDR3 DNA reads TGTGCCAGCAGCTTCGGGGCAGGGGCGTACGAGCAGTACTTC. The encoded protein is CASSFGAGAYEQYF.

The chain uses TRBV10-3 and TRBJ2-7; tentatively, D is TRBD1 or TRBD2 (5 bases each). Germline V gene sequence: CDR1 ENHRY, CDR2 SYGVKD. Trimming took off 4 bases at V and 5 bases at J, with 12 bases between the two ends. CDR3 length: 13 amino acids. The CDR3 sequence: CAISGEGPHEQYF. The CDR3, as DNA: TGTGCCATCAGTGGAGAGGGGCCCCACGAGCAGTACTTC.

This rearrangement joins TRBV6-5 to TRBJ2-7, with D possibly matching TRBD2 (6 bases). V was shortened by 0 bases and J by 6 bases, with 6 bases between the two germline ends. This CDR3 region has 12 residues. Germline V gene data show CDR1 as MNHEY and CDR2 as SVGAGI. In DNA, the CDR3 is TGTGCCAGCAGTTACTCCGGGGGCGAGCAGTACTTC. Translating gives CASSYSGGEQYF.

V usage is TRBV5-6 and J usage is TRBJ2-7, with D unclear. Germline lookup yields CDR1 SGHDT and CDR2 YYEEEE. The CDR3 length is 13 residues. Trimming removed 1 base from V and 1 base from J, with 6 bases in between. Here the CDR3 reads CASSLKGSYEQYF. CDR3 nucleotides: TGTGCCAGCAGCTTGAAGGGATCCTACGAGCAGTACTTC.

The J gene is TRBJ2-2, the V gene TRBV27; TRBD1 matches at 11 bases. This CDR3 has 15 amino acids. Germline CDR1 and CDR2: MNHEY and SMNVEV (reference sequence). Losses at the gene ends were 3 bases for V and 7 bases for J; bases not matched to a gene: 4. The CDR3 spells CASSFGDRGFGELFF. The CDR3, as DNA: TGTGCCAGCAGTTTTGGGGACAGGGGGTTCGGGGAGCTGTTTTTT.

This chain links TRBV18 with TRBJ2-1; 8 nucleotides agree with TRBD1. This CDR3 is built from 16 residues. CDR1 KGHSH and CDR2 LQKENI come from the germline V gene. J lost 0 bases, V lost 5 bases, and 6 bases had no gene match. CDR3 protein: CASSLDRVSSYNEQFF. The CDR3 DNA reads TGTGCCAGCTCATTGGACAGGGTAAGCTCCTACAATGAGCAGTTCTTC.

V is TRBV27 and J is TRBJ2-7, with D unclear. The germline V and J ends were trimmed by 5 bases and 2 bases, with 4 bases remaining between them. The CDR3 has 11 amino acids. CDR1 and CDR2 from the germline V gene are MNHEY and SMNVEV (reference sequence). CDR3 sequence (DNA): TGTGCCAGCAGTACCCCCTACGAGCAGTACTTC. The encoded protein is CASSTPYEQYF.

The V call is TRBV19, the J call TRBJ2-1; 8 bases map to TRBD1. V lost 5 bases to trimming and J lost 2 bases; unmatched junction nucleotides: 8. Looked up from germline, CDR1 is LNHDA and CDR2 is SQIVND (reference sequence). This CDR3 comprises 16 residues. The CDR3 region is CASSAYDRGTYNEQFF. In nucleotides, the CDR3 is TGTGCCAGTAGTGCCTACGACAGGGGAACCTACAATGAGCAGTTCTTC.

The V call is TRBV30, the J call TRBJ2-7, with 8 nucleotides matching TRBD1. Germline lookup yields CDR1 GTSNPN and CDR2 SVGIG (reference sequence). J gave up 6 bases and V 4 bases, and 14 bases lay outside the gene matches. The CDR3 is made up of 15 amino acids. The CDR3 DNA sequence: TGTGCCTGGACCCAGGGACAGGATCAAAGGGGCGAGCAGTACTTC. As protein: CAWTQGQDQRGEQYF. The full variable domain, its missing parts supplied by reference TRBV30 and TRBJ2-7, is SQTIHQWPATLVQPVGSPLSLECTVEGTSNPNLYWYRQAAGRGLQLLFYSVGIGQISSEVPQNLSASRPQDRQFILSSKKLLLSDSGFYLCAWTQGQDQRGEQYFGPGTRLTVT.

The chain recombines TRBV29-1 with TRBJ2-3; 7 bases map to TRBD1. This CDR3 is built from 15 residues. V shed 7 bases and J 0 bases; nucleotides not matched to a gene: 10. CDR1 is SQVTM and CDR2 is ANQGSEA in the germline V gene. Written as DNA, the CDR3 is TGCAGCGCCTGGGACAGACACCTTAGCACAGATACGCAGTATTTT. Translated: CSAWDRHLSTDTQYF.

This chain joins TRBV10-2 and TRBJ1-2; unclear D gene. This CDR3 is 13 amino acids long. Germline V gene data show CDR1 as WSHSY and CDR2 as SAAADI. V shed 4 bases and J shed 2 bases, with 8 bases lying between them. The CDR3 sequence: CASSAGSNYGYTF. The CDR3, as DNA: TGCGCCAGCAGTGCGGGTTCCAACTATGGCTACACCTTC.